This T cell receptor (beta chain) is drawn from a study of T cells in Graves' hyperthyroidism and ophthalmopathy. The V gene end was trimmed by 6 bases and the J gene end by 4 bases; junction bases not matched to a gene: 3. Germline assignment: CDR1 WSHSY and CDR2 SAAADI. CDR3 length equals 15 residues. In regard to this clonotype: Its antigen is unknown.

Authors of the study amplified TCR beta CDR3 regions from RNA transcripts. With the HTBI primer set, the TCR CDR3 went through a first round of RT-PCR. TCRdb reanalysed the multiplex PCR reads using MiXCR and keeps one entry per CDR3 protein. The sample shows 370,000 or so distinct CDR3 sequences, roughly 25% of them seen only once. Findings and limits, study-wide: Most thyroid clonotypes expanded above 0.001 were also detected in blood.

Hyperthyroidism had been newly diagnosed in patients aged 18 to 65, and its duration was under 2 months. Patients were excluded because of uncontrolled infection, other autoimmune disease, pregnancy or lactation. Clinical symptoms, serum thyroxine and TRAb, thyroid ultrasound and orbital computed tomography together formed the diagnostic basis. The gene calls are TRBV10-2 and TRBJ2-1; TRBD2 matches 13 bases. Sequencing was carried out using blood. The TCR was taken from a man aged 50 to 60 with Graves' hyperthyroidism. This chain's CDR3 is CASRGLAGNYNEQFF. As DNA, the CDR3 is TGCGCCAGCAGGGGACTAGCGGGGAATTACAATGAGCAGTTCTTC.